These 10 T cell receptor beta chains were all obtained from the same sample, sequenced in a study of blood T cells in healthy people across ages. Primers used in a second PCR of roughly 6 to 11 cycles were a sample-barcoded 5' primer and a J-beta primer mix. One entry per CDR3 protein, called by TCRdb with MiXCR from the 5' RACE reads. The sample yields over 1,500,000 distinct CDR3 sequences, about 49% seen once. The sequencing sample was made of blood. These receptors were taken from a woman in her 40s in good health.

The chain couples TRBV27 to TRBJ2-7; TRBD1 might be the D (6 bases). V lost 6 bases to trimming and J lost 0 bases, with 18 bases between them. CDR3 length: 16 residues. Germline CDR1 is MNHEY and CDR2 is SMNVEV (reference sequence). CDR3 sequence: CASRSPQGKNSYEQYF. CDR3 nucleotide sequence: TGTGCCAGCAGATCACCACAGGGAAAGAACTCCTACGAGCAGTACTTC.

About this clonotype itself: One end of the junction varies from germline; a read error may be responsible. CDR3 protein: CANSLYGTDQETQYF. The CDR3 DNA reads as TGTGCCAACAGTTTATATGGGACAGATCAAGAGACCCAGTACTTC. The chain is built from TRBV27 and TRBJ2-5; 7 bases are a match to TRBD1. In germline, CDR1 is MNHEY, CDR2 SMNVEV (reference sequence). The CDR3 has 15 residues.

This clonotype was observed a handful of times. V and J are TRBV20-1 and TRBJ2-5; TRBD2 aligns across 8 bases. Per germline, CDR1 DFQATT and CDR2 SNEGSKA (reference sequence). CDR3 length: 13 amino acids. Germline trimming cut 6 bases from V and 4 bases from J; bases unmatched to any gene: 7. The chain's CDR3 is CSALRLASETQYF. The DNA of the CDR3 is TGCAGTGCCCTCAGACTAGCGTCAGAGACCCAGTACTTC.

Worth noting for this clonotype: At one of its ends the junction is not consistent with the germline gene, which may arise from a read error. This chain connects TRBV27 to TRBJ2-6, with TRBD1 matching 7 bases. This CDR3 spans 17 amino acids. The V gene's germline CDR1 is MNHEY and CDR2 SMNVEV (reference sequence). The CDR3 sequence is CPSSMDRTRSGANVLTF. The CDR3 bases are TGTCCCAGCAGTATGGACAGGACTCGCTCTGGGGCCAACGTCCTGACTTTC.

The J gene is TRBJ2-7, the V gene TRBV7-9; D gene ambiguous. The J call is doubtful: the DNA matches TRBJ2-5 better. Germline loops: CDR1 SEHNR, CDR2 FQNEAQ (reference sequence). The CDR3 totals 13 residues. DNA of the CDR3: TGTGCCAGCAGCTTAGTGGTCGACCAGACCCAGTACTTC. Its translation: CASSLVVDQTQYF.

The sample holds one count of this clonotype. This rearrangement joins TRBV7-2 to TRBJ1-2, with TRBD1 matching over 9 bases. After removal of 5 bases from V and 3 bases from J, the junction contained 16 bases not matched to a gene. The CDR3 is 18 amino acids. Germline lookup yields CDR1 SGHTA and CDR2 FQGNSA. CDR3 DNA: TGTGCCAGCAGCGTTCTACAGGGGGCTGCTGTTCCTTACTATGGCTACACCTTC. Its protein product is CASSVLQGAAVPYYGYTF.

The sample holds one count of this clonotype. J is TRBJ2-5 and V is TRBV6-2 or TRBV6-3, with D perhaps TRBD1 or TRBD2 (5 bases each). V was clipped by 2 bases and J by 11 bases, with 15 bases between them. The CDR3 has 13 residues. Germline-derived CDR1 and CDR2 are MNHEY and SVGEGT. The CDR3 DNA sequence: TGTGCCAGCAGTTACGGGACGGCAATTGAGCAGTACTTC. Protein: CASSYGTAIEQYF.

The chain recombines TRBV20-1 with TRBJ2-7; TRBD2 is a possible D gene (6 bases). CDR1 and CDR2 (germline): DFQATT, SNEGSKA (reference sequence). The V gene lost 6 bases and the J gene lost 2 bases, with 20 bases spanning the gap. This CDR3 contains 15 residues. The CDR3: CSALPTSWLTYEQYF. For the CDR3, the DNA is TGCAGTGCCTTGCCGACTAGTTGGTTAACCTACGAGCAGTACTTC.

The table lists this clonotype with a few counts. The chain couples TRBV12-3 or TRBV12-4 to TRBJ2-1, with D possibly being TRBD2 (5 bases). This CDR3 spans 17 amino acids. V lost 0 bases, J lost 1 base, and 13 bases lay in between. CDR3 coding DNA: TGTGCCAGCAGTTTAGCGCTCGGGGATATTTCCTACAATGAGCAGTTCTTC. Protein product: CASSLALGDISYNEQFF.

This clonotype was counted a single time. The rearrangement uses TRBV7-2 and TRBJ2-5, with a tentative D call TRBD2 (5 bases). V was shortened by 5 bases and J by 5 bases, with 21 bases between the two germline ends. Germline values: CDR1 SGHTA, CDR2 FQGNSA. CDR3 length: 16 residues. The DNA of the CDR3 is TGTGCCAGCAGCCCTCCGGCACTAGTTCTTGGGGAGACCCAGTACTTC. This gives the protein CASSPPALVLGETQYF.